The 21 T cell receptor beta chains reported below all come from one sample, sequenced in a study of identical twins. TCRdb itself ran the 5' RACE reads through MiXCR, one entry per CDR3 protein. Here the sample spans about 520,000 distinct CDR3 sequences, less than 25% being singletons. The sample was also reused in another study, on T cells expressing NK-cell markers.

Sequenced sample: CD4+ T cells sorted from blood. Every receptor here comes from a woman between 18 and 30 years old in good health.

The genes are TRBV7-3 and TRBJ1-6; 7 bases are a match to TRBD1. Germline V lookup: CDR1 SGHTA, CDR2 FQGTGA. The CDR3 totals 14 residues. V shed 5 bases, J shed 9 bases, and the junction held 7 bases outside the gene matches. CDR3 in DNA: TGTGCCAGCAGCCTTGGGACAGAGCTTTCACCCCTCCACTTT. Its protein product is CASSLGTELSPLHF.

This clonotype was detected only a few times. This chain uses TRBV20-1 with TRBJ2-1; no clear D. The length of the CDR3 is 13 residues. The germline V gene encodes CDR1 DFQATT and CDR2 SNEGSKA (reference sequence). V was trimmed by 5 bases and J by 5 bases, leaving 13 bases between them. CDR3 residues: CSAGRDRDNEQFF. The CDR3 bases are TGCAGTGCTGGCCGCGATCGGGACAATGAGCAGTTCTTC.

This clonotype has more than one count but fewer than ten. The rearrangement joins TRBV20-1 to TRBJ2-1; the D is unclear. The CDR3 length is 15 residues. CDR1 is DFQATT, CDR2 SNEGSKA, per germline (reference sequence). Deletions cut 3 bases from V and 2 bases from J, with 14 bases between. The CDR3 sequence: CSARVYHSPYNEQFF. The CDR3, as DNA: TGCAGTGCTAGGGTGTACCATTCCCCCTACAATGAGCAGTTCTTC.

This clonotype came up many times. CDR3 coding DNA: TGTGCCAGCAGCCCCGCAGGAGGAGCGGGAACCGAGCAGTACTTC. Protein product: CASSPAGGAGTEQYF. The V gene is TRBV13, the J gene TRBJ2-7; 7 bases fit TRBD2. Per germline, CDR1 PRHDT and CDR2 FYEKMQ (reference sequence). V trimming: 5 bases; J trimming: 6 bases; junction bases outside the gene matches: 13. The CDR3 consists of 15 residues. The full variable domain, with the rest looked up from reference TRBV13 and TRBJ2-7, is AAGVIQSPRHLIKEKRETATLKCYPIPRHDTVYWYQQGPGQDPQFLISFYEKMQSDKGSIPDRFSAQQFSDYHSELNMSSLELGDSALYFCASSPAGGAGTEQYFGPGTRLTVT.

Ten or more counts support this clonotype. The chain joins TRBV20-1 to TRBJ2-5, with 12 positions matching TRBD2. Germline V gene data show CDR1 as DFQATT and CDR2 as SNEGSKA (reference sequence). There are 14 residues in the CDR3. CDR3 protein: CSAGLAGSKETQYF. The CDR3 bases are TGCAGCGCCGGACTAGCGGGGTCGAAAGAGACCCAGTACTTC.

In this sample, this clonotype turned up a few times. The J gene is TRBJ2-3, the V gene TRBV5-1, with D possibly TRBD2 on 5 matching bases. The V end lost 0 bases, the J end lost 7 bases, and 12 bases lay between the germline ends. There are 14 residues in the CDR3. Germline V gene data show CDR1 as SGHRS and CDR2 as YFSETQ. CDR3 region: CASSLGAAGNTQYF. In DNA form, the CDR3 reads TGCGCCAGCAGCTTGGGTGCGGCCGGGAATACGCAGTATTTT.

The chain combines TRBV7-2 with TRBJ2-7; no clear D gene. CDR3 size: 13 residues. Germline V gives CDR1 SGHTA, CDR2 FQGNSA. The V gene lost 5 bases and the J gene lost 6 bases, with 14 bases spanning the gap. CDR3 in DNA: TGTGCCAGCAGCCGGGCCACTCGTGGCGAGCAGTACTTC. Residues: CASSRATRGEQYF.

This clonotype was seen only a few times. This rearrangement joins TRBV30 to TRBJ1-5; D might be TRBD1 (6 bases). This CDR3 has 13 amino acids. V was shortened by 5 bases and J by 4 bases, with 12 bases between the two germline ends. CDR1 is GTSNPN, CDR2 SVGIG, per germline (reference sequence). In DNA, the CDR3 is TGTGCCTGGGGGATACAGGGAAATCAGCCCCAGCATTTT. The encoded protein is CAWGIQGNQPQHF.

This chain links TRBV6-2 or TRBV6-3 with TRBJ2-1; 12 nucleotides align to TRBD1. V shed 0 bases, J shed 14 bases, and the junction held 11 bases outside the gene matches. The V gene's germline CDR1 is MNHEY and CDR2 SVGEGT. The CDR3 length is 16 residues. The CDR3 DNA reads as TGTGCCAGCAGTTACTCCCCGGGACAGGGGGCTGCAGATGAGTTCTTC. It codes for CASSYSPGQGAADEFF.

The CDR3: CASSAGRGTEKYF. The CDR3 nucleotides read TGTGCCAGCAGTGCGGGCAGGGGGACGGAGAAGTACTTC. The V call is TRBV2, the J call TRBJ2-7; 7 bases match TRBD1. V dropped 4 bases and J dropped 11; count of bases not matched to a gene: 11. CDR3 size: 13 residues. Germline assignment: CDR1 SNHLY and CDR2 FYNNEI.

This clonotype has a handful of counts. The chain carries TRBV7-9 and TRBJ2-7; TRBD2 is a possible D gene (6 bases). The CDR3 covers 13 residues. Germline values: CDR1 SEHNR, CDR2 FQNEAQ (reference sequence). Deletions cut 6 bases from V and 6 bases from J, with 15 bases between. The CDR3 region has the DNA TGTGCCAGCAGTTCCGGGGGAGCTCTCGAGCAGTACTTC. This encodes CASSSGGALEQYF.

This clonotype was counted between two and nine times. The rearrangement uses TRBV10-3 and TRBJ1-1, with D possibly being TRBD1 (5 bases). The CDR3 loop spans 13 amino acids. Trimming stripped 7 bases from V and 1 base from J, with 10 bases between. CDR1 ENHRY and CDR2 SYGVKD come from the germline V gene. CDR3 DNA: TGTGCCATCACGGAGGGGAGGAACACTGAAGCTTTCTTT. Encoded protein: CAITEGRNTEAFF.

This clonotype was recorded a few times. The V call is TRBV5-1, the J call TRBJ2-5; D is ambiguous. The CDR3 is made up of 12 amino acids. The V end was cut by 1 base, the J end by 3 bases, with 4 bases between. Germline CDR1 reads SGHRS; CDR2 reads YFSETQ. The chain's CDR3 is CASSLIEETQYF. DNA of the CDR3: TGCGCCAGCAGCTTGATCGAAGAGACCCAGTACTTC. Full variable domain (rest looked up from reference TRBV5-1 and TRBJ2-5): KAGVTQTPRYLIKTRGQQVTLSCSPISGHRSVSWYQQTPGQGLQFLFEYFSETQRNKGNFPGRFSGRQFSNSRSEMNVSTLELGDSALYLCASSLIEETQYFGPGTRLLVL.

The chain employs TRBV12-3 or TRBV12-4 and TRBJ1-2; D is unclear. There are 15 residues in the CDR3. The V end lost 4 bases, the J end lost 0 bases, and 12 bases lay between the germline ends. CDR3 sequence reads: CASSSPGWANYGYTF. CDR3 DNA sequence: TGTGCCAGCAGTTCGCCGGGATGGGCTAACTATGGCTACACCTTC.

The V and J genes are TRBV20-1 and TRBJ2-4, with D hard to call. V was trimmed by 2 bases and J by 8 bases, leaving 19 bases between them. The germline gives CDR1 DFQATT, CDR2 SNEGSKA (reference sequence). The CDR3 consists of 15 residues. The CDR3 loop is CSARRYSTHIDIQYF. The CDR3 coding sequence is TGCAGTGCTAGAAGGTATAGCACACATATCGACATTCAGTACTTC.

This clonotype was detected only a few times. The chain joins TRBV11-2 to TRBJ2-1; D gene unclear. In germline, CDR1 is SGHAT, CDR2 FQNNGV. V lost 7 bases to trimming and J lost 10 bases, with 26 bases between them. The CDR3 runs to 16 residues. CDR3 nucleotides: TGTGCCAGCATCCCCGCCGGCTACCAGCAATTACAAGAGCAGTTCTTC. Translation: CASIPAGYQQLQEQFF.

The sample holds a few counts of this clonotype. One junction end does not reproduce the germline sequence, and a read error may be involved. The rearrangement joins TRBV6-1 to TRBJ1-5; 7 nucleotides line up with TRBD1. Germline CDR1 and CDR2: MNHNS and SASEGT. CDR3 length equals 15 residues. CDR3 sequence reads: CASIEQGYSNQPQHF. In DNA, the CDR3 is TGTGCCAGCATTGAACAGGGGTATAGCAATCAGCCCCAGCATTTT.

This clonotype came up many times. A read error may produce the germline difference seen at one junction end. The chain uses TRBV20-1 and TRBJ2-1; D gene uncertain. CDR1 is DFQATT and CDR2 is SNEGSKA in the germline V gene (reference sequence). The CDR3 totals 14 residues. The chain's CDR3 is CSPRMLDRYNEQFF. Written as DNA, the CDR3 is TGCAGTCCTAGGATGTTGGACCGTTACAATGAGCAGTTCTTC.

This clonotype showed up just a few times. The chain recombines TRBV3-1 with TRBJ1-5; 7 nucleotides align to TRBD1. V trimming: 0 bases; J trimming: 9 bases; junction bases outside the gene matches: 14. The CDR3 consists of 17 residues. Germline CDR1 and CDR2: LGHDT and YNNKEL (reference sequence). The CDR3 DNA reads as TGTGCCAGCAGCCAAGACGAGCCAGGTAGGGGGCTGATGCCCCAGCATTTT. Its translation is CASSQDEPGRGLMPQHF.

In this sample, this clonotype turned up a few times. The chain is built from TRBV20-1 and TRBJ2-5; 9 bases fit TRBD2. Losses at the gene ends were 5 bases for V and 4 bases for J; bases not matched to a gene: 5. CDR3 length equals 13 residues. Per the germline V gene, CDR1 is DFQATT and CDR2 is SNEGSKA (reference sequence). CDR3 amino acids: CSAFGLASETQYF. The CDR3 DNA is TGCAGTGCTTTCGGACTAGCGTCAGAGACCCAGTACTTC.

The CDR3 DNA sequence: TGTGCCAGCAGCTTCCCACCGGGAAAAAACACCGGGGAGCTGTTTTTT. It specifies CASSFPPGKNTGELFF. The chain carries TRBV7-9 and TRBJ2-2; possible D gene TRBD2, 5 bases. Germline-derived CDR1 and CDR2 are SEHNR and FQNEAQ (reference sequence). The V end was cut by 3 bases, the J end by 2 bases, with 13 bases between. The CDR3 has 16 amino acids.